What follows is one T cell receptor beta chain and its context. Its specificity is unknown. Sequencing used immunoSEQ multiplex PCR; TCRdb keeps in-frame clones, though not all of them. The sample carries more than 100,000 clones, more than 80% recorded once. Looked up from germline, CDR1 is SEHNR and CDR2 is FQNEAQ (reference sequence). V shed 5 bases and J shed 4 bases, with 14 bases lying between them. This CDR3 contains 15 residues. These data come from a study of T cells in localized non-small cell lung cancer. Study results and caveats: Sequencing, confined to only one tumor region, leaves heterogeneity possible. T cell clonality was highest in uninvolved adjacent lung, above tumor. A median of 57 of the top 100 tumor clones appeared in adjacent lung, which was paired and uninvolved.

V usage is TRBV7-9 and J usage is TRBJ2-2; tentative D call: TRBD2 (5 bases). The source material was peripheral blood, sampled before any cancer treatment. This TCR was sampled from a female donor at least 60 years old with stage I lung adenocarcinoma. CDR3 in DNA: TGTGCCAGCAGCCCAGTACTAGGTATCACCGGGGAGCTGTTTTTT. The encoded protein is CASSPVLGITGELFF. Together with reference TRBV7-9 and TRBJ2-2, the CDR3 gives the full variable domain: DTGVSQNPRHKITKRGQNVTFRCDPISEHNRLYWYRQTLGQGPEFLTYFQNEAQLEKSRLLSDRFSAERPKGSFSTLEIQRTEQGDSAMYLCASSPVLGITGELFFGEGSRLTVL.